These 5 T cell receptor beta chains were sequenced from one sample in a study of CD8 T cells in Susac syndrome. A quantity of about 0.5 to 1 ug RNA underwent reverse transcription using random hexamers. Each CDR3 protein is one row after TCRdb ran MiXCR on the immunoSEQ multiplex PCR reads. The sample yields 200,000 to 250,000 distinct CDR3 sequences, about 95% seen once. Sequences were obtained from CD4+ T cells from PBMCs. The receptors originated from a human donor with multiple sclerosis.

V is TRBV7-9 and J is TRBJ2-6; D is uncertain. There are 16 residues in the CDR3. CDR1 SEHNR and CDR2 FQNEAQ come from the germline V gene (reference sequence). The germline V and J ends were trimmed by 9 bases and 4 bases, with 19 bases remaining between them. CDR3 DNA sequence: TGTGCCAGTACCACCCCCGCTTTCGGAGGGGCCAACGTCCTGACTTTC. Translated, it gives CASTTPAFGGANVLTF.

The V gene is TRBV20-1, the J gene TRBJ2-3, with 9 bases lining up with TRBD1. After removal of 3 bases from V and 3 bases from J, the junction contained 7 bases not matched to a gene. This CDR3 has 15 residues. Germline loops: CDR1 DFQATT, CDR2 SNEGSKA (reference sequence). The CDR3 nucleotides read TGCAGTGCTAGGGCCCCGGGACAGGGTACAGATACGCAGTATTTT. Translating it yields CSARAPGQGTDTQYF.

J is TRBJ1-1 and V is TRBV5-4; possible D gene TRBD1, 5 bases. The CDR3 sequence is 13 residues long. Trimming removed 5 bases at V and 4 bases at J, with 12 bases between. Germline V gives CDR1 SGHNT, CDR2 YYREEE (reference sequence). CDR3 in DNA: TGTGCCAGCAGTCAGGGCCGAGCCACTGAAGCTTTCTTT. Protein sequence: CASSQGRATEAFF.

The chain employs TRBV20-1 and TRBJ2-5, with D possibly being TRBD2 (6 bases). There are 13 residues in the CDR3. The ends were cut back, 2 bases at V and 5 bases at J, with 12 bases in the middle. The germline CDR1 and CDR2 sequences are DFQATT and SNEGSKA (reference sequence). The CDR3 region has the DNA TGCAGTGCTAGAAAGGCTGGAGGGGAGACCCAGTACTTC. It specifies CSARKAGGETQYF.

The chain recombines TRBV29-1 with TRBJ1-1; D not resolved. The V end was cut by 6 bases, the J end by 0 bases, with 11 bases between. Germline lookup yields CDR1 SQVTM and CDR2 ANQGSEA. This CDR3 spans 13 amino acids. CDR3 protein: CSVIQSLNTEAFF. The CDR3 nucleotides are TGCAGCGTGATACAGTCGTTGAACACTGAAGCTTTCTTT.